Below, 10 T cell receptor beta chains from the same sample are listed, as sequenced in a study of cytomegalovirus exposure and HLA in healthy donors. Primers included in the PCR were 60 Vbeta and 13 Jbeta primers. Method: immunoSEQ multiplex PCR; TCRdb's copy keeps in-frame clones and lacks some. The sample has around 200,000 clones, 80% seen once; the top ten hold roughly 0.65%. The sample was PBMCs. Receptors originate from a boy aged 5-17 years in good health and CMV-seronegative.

The CDR3 loop is CASSVATMGDYTF. The DNA for the CDR3 is TGTGCCAGCAGCGTAGCTACGATGGGAGACTACACCTTC. The rearrangement joins TRBV9 to TRBJ1-2; D gene uncertain. V was cut by 0 bases and J by 10 bases, with 13 bases left in between. From germline, CDR1 is SGDLS and CDR2 YYNGEE. The CDR3 totals 13 residues.

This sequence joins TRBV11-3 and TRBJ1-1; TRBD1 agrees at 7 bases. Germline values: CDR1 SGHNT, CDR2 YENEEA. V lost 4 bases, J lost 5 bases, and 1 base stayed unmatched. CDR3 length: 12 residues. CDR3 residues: CASSWGQTEAFF. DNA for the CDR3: TGTGCCAGCAGCTGGGGACAGACTGAAGCTTTCTTT. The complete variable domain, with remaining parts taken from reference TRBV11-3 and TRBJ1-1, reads EAGVVQSPRYKIIEKKQPVAFWCNPISGHNTLYWYLQNLGQGPELLIRYENEEAVDDSQLPKDRFSAERLKGVDSTLKIQPAELGDSAVYLCASSWGQTEAFFGQGTRLTVV.

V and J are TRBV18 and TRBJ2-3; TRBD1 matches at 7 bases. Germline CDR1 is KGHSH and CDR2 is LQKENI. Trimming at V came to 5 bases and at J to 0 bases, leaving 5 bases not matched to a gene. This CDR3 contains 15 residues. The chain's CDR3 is CASSRTGASTDTQYF. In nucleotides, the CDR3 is TGTGCCAGCTCAAGAACAGGGGCTAGCACAGATACGCAGTATTTT.

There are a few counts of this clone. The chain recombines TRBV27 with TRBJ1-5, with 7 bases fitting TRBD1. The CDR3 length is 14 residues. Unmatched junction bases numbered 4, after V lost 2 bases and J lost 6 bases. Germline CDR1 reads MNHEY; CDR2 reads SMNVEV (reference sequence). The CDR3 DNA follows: TGTGCCAGCAGTTTAAGAGGGGGCTCTCAGCCCCAGCATTTT. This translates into CASSLRGGSQPQHF.

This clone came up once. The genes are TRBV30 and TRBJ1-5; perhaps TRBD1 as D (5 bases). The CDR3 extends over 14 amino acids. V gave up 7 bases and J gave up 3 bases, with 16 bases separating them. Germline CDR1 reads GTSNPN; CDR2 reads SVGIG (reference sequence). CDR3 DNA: TGTGCCTTCTCTCCGAGACAGTTCAATCAGCCCCAGCATTTT. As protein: CAFSPRQFNQPQHF.

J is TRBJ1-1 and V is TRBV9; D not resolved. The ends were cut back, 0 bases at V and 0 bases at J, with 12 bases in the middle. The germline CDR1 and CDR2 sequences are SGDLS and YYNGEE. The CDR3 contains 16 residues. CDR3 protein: CASSVGRSNMNTEAFF. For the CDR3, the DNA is TGTGCCAGCAGCGTAGGACGGAGTAACATGAACACTGAAGCTTTCTTT.

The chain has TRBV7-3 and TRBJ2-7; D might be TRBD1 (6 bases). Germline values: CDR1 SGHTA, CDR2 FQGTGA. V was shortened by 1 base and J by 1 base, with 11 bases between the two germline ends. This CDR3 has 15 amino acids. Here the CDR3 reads CASSLNETGSYEQYF. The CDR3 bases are TGTGCCAGCAGCTTAAACGAGACAGGATCCTACGAGCAGTACTTC.

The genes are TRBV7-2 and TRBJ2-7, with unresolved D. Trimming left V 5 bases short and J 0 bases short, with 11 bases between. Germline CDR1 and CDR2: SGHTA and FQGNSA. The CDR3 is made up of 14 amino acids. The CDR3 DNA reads TGTGCCAGCAGCCCCGCCAGGAACTCCTACGAGCAGTACTTC. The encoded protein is CASSPARNSYEQYF.

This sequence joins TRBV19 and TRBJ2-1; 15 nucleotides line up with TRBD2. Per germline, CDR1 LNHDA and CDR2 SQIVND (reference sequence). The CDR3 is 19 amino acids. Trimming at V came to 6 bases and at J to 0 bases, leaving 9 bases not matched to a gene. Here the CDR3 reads CASRGPGTSGGSSYNEQFF. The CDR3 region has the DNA TGTGCCAGTAGGGGCCCAGGGACTAGCGGGGGGAGCTCCTACAATGAGCAGTTCTTC.

CDR3 sequence (DNA): TGTGCCAGCAGTTTTCGACAGGGTATCGACAATGAGCAGTTCTTC. Its translation is CASSFRQGIDNEQFF. The chain recombines TRBV6-6 with TRBJ2-1, with 7 bases matching TRBD1. Germline CDR1 reads MNHNY; CDR2 reads SVGAGI (reference sequence). V lost 4 bases and J lost 5; bases outside the gene matches: 8. The CDR3 is 15 residues long.